This is a list of T cell receptor beta chains from one sample in a study of T cell responses to AZD1222 COVID-19 vaccine. Here immunoSEQ multiplex PCR was the method, and the copy in TCRdb shows in-frame clones only, minus some. The data show approximately 13,000 clones, 84% seen once. The material was peripheral blood, obtained 28 days after the second AZD1222 dose. These receptors came from an adult who received the AZD1222 COVID-19 vaccine. Each CDR3 is given with its conserved first and last residue. A D gene is named only where the DNA matches it firmly. The listing skips clone size in some rows; elsewhere it reads once, few, many or a size class.

abundance	d_gene	v_gene	j_gene	CDR3aa	CDR3nt
NA	TRBD1	TRBV28	TRBJ1-2	CASSYRDRGFNYGYTF	TGTGCCAGCAGTTATAGGGACAGGGGATTTAACTATGGCTACACCTTC
NA	NA	TRBV7-9	TRBJ1-1	CASSPPNRENTEAFF	TGTGCCAGCAGCCCCCCAAACAGGGAGAACACTGAAGCTTTCTTT
NA	NA	TRBV28	TRBJ1-2	CASSLGVQGRGYTF	TGTGCCAGCAGTCTAGGGGTCCAGGGGCGCGGCTACACCTTC
NA	TRBD1	TRBV28	TRBJ1-2	CASTGQGRGYTF	TGTGCCAGCACGGGACAGGGCCGCGGCTACACCTTC
NA	NA	TRBV25-1	TRBJ1-4	CASSEADEKLFF	TGTGCCAGCAGTGAAGCGGATGAAAAACTGTTTTTT
NA	NA	TRBV20-1	TRBJ2-7	CSVLGLDEQYF	TGCAGTGTACTGGGCCTCGACGAGCAGTACTTC
NA	NA	TRBV2	TRBJ2-2	CASLWDSGAGELFF	TGTGCCAGCTTGTGGGATTCCGGGGCCGGGGAGCTGTTTTTT
NA	TRBD1	TRBV9	TRBJ2-1	CASSTGTGVREQFF	TGTGCCAGCAGCACCGGGACAGGGGTTAGGGAGCAGTTCTTC
NA	NA	TRBV19	TRBJ1-4	CASTLIATNEKLFF	TGTGCCAGTACCTTGATTGCAACTAATGAAAAACTGTTTTTT
NA	NA	TRBV5-1	TRBJ1-5	CASSPGTSNQPQHF	TGCGCCAGCAGCCCCGGGACAAGCAATCAGCCCCAGCATTTT
NA	NA	TRBV5-1	TRBJ1-1	CASSQDMNTEAFF	TGCGCCAGCAGCCAGGACATGAACACTGAAGCTTTCTTT
NA	NA	TRBV7-9	TRBJ2-1	CASSLRGGIISYNEQFF	TGTGCCAGCAGCTTACGTGGCGGGATTATCTCCTACAATGAGCAGTTCTTC
NA	NA	TRBV18	TRBJ1-1	CASSPPASRRIAFF	TGTGCCAGCTCACCGCCGGCCTCCAGGAGGATAGCTTTCTTT
once	NA	TRBV28	TRBJ1-6	CASSSPQGGFSPLHF	TGTGCCAGCAGTTCCCCCCAAGGGGGATTTTCACCCCTCCACTTT
NA	NA	TRBV12-3/TRBV12-4	TRBJ2-5	CASSFQETQYF	TGTGCCAGCAGTTTCCAAGAGACCCAGTACTTC
NA	TRBD2	TRBV3-1/TRBV3-2	TRBJ2-7	CASRRAGGYEQYF	TGTGCCAGCAGACGAGCGGGAGGGTACGAGCAGTACTTC
NA	NA	TRBV28	TRBJ1-4	CASSLGAGSAYLWEKLFF	TGTGCCAGCAGTTTAGGGGCTGGGTCGGCCTATCTATGGGAAAAACTGTTTTTT
NA	TRBD1	TRBV4-2	TRBJ2-2	CASSRTGYNTGELFF	TGTGCCAGCAGCCGGACAGGCTATAACACCGGGGAGCTGTTTTTT
few	TRBD1	TRBV6-5	TRBJ2-7	CASNLDRGRYEQYF	TGTGCCAGCAATCTGGACAGGGGGCGTTACGAGCAGTACTTC
NA	NA	TRBV30	TRBJ1-6	CAWSAPSGYNSPLHF	TGTGCCTGGAGTGCCCCCAGCGGTTATAATTCACCCCTCCACTTT
once	NA	TRBV15	TRBJ2-5	CATSREATETQYF	TGTGCCACCAGCAGAGAGGCAACGGAGACCCAGTACTTC
NA	NA	TRBV5-1	TRBJ2-7	CASSPGTSRVEQYF	TGCGCCAGCAGCCCAGGGACCAGCCGGGTCGAGCAGTACTTC
NA	NA	TRBV7-2	TRBJ2-5	CASSLSWAGETQYF	TGTGCCAGCAGCTTAAGCTGGGCTGGTGAGACCCAGTACTTC
NA	NA	TRBV15	TRBJ2-7	CATSSPPGPPGKYEQYF	TGTGCCACCAGCAGTCCACCGGGACCCCCCGGGAAATACGAGCAGTACTTC
NA	TRBD2	TRBV5-6	TRBJ2-6	CASSLGLADSGANVLTF	TGTGCCAGCAGCTTGGGACTAGCGGATTCTGGGGCCAACGTCCTGACTTTC
NA	TRBD2	TRBV5-6	TRBJ2-7	CASSLGIAGEQYF	TGTGCCAGCAGCTTGGGAATAGCGGGCGAGCAGTACTTC
NA	NA	TRBV5-1	TRBJ1-1	CASVRGGGNTEAFF	TGCGCCAGCGTCCGCGGGGGAGGGAACACTGAAGCTTTCTTT
NA	NA	TRBV5-5	TRBJ1-4	CASNVMGASEKLFF	TGTGCCAGCAATGTAATGGGGGCGAGTGAAAAACTGTTTTTT
NA	TRBD2	TRBV6-5	TRBJ2-2	CASSLLAGTNGELFF	TGTGCCAGCAGTTTACTAGCGGGAACGAACGGGGAGCTGTTTTTT
NA	TRBD2	TRBV11-2	TRBJ2-3	CASSLNSGGADTQYF	TGTGCCAGCAGCCTCAATAGCGGGGGGGCAGATACGCAGTATTTT
NA	NA	TRBV19	TRBJ2-1	CASGPSRGLSYNEQFF	TGTGCCAGTGGGCCTTCGCGGGGCCTCTCCTACAATGAGCAGTTCTTC
NA	NA	TRBV4-2	TRBJ2-7	CASSQDPPALGEQYF	TGTGCCAGCAGCCAAGACCCGCCAGCTTTGGGGGAGCAGTACTTC
once	NA	TRBV6-5	TRBJ1-3	CASSYGGLSGNTIYF	TGTGCCAGCAGTTACGGAGGCCTCTCTGGAAACACCATATATTTT
NA	TRBD1	TRBV7-9	TRBJ2-1	CASSSTTGAFYNEQFF	TGTGCCAGCAGCTCGACGACAGGGGCTTTTTACAATGAGCAGTTCTTC
NA	TRBD2	TRBV24-1	TRBJ2-1	CATSALAGEEQFF	TGTGCCACCAGTGCCCTAGCGGGAGAAGAGCAGTTCTTC
NA	NA	TRBV2	TRBJ2-1	CASKMAGYNEQFF	TGTGCCAGCAAAATGGCGGGGTACAATGAGCAGTTCTTC
large	TRBD2	TRBV6-5	TRBJ2-7	CASSPAGAPEQYF	TGTGCCAGCTCGCCGGCGGGAGCCCCCGAGCAGTACTTC
NA	NA	TRBV6-5	TRBJ1-4	CASRDPLNEKLFF	TGTGCCAGCAGGGACCCGTTGAATGAAAAACTGTTTTTT
NA	TRBD1	TRBV13	TRBJ2-1	CASSPRRLGGRANEQFF	TGTGCCAGCAGCCCGCGACGGCTAGGGGGCCGGGCAAATGAGCAGTTCTTC
NA	NA	TRBV10-3	TRBJ2-2	CAISESRARNTGELFF	TGTGCCATCAGTGAGTCCAGGGCCCGAAACACCGGGGAGCTGTTTTTT
NA	NA	TRBV29-1	TRBJ2-5	CSVVLRDQETQYF	TGCAGCGTAGTACTCCGGGATCAAGAGACCCAGTACTTC
few	TRBD1	TRBV12-5	TRBJ2-7	CASSRDRGSYEQYF	TGTGCTAGTTCGCGGGACAGGGGGTCCTACGAGCAGTACTTC
once	TRBD1	TRBV4-1	TRBJ2-7	CASSQGPGQGYEQYF	TGCGCCAGCAGCCAAGGACCTGGACAGGGCTACGAGCAGTACTTC
NA	NA	TRBV18	TRBJ2-3	CASSPVLDTQYF	TGTGCCAGCTCACCCGTCCTGGATACGCAGTATTTT
NA	NA	TRBV3-1/TRBV3-2	TRBJ2-7	CASRIPSHPYEQYF	TGTGCCAGCAGGATCCCCAGTCACCCCTACGAGCAGTACTTC
once	NA	TRBV13	TRBJ2-7	CASSYAGYEQYF	TGTGCCAGCAGTTATGCAGGCTACGAGCAGTACTTC
NA	NA	TRBV5-6	TRBJ1-6	CASSLAGSSYNSPLHF	TGTGCCAGCAGCTTGGCGGGGAGCTCCTATAATTCACCCCTCCACTTT
NA	TRBD1	TRBV19	TRBJ1-4	CASSRIEGQSTGAEKLFF	TGTGCCAGTAGTAGGATTGAGGGACAGTCTACCGGGGCTGAAAAACTGTTTTTT
NA	TRBD1	TRBV5-1	TRBJ1-5	CATSRTGDSNQPQHF	TGCGCCACCTCTCGAACAGGGGATAGCAATCAGCCCCAGCATTTT
NA	NA	TRBV28	TRBJ1-4	CASSLTPGRTNEKLFF	TGTGCCAGCAGTTTAACACCGGGTAGAACTAATGAAAAACTGTTTTTT
NA	TRBD1	TRBV5-1	TRBJ1-2	CASSPTGSGGYTF	TGCGCCAGCAGCCCGACAGGGTCGGGGGGCTACACCTTC
NA	NA	TRBV7-9	TRBJ1-2	CASSPRTRGVDGYTF	TGTGCCAGCAGCCCCCGGACCCGGGGGGTGGATGGCTACACCTTC
NA	TRBD1	TRBV28	TRBJ1-4	CASSLFSAGGKLFF	TGTGCCAGCAGTTTATTTAGTGCAGGGGGGAAACTGTTTTTT
NA	NA	TRBV28	TRBJ2-7	CASSGDWIYEQYF	TGTGCCAGCAGTGGGGACTGGATATACGAGCAGTACTTC
NA	TRBD1	TRBV27	TRBJ2-7	CASSLSSGQYEQYF	TGTGCCAGCAGTTTATCCTCGGGACAGTACGAGCAGTACTTC